The 17 T cell receptor beta chains presented below share a single source sample, sequenced in a study of cytomegalovirus exposure and HLA in healthy donors. 60 Vbeta and 13 Jbeta primers were used in PCR. Some clones are missing from TCRdb's copy, which holds only in-frame ones; the method was immunoSEQ multiplex PCR. The sample records 90,000 to 120,000 clones, about 74% being singletons. Specimen: PBMCs. The receptors originated from a woman aged 40 to 50 in good health and CMV-seropositive.

As concerns this clone: Sequence at one end of the junction differs from germline and may be a read error. The chain employs TRBV7-7 and TRBJ2-1; 8 positions agree with TRBD1. CDR1 is SSHAT, CDR2 FNYEAQ, per germline (reference sequence). The CDR3 spans 16 residues. CDR3 loop: CASSSLGTGEFDEQFF. The CDR3 DNA follows: TGTGCTAGCAGCTCTCTGGGGACAGGCGAGTTCGATGAGCAGTTCTTC.

Only a few counts were recorded for this clone. The chain has TRBV28 and TRBJ1-2; TRBD1 aligns across 7 bases. V lost 5 bases to trimming and J lost 3 bases; unmatched junction nucleotides: 9. Germline V gene data show CDR1 as MDHEN and CDR2 as SYDVKM. This CDR3 contains 15 residues. CDR3 nucleotide sequence: TGTGCCAGCAGTCCGGGCGGCAGGGGGTACTATGGCTACACCTTC. Translated, it gives CASSPGGRGYYGYTF.

The CDR3 sequence: CASSESPGREDYGYTF. The CDR3 nucleotides are TGTGCCAGCAGTGAATCCCCGGGGAGAGAGGACTATGGCTACACCTTC. V and J are TRBV25-1 and TRBJ1-2; D uncertain. The length of the CDR3 is 16 residues. CDR1 is MGHDK, CDR2 SYGVNS, per germline. V was shortened by 1 base and J by 3 bases, with 15 bases between the two germline ends.

The V and J genes are TRBV27 and TRBJ2-3, with TRBD1 matching over 9 bases. This CDR3 region has 15 residues. Germline trimming cut 4 bases from V and 4 bases from J; bases unmatched to any gene: 6. The germline gives CDR1 MNHEY, CDR2 SMNVEV (reference sequence). Written as DNA, the CDR3 is TGTGCCAGCAGTTACACGGACAGGGGAGCAGATACGCAGTATTTT. Its translation is CASSYTDRGADTQYF.

This clone has a handful of counts. The chain joins TRBV5-4 to TRBJ2-5; no firm D call. V was trimmed by 4 bases and J by 4 bases, leaving 8 bases between them. CDR3 length: 12 residues. CDR1 is SGHNT and CDR2 is YYREEE in the germline V gene (reference sequence). The CDR3 spells CASSRAGETQYF. CDR3 DNA sequence: TGTGCCAGCAGCCGAGCCGGAGAGACCCAGTACTTC.

This clone showed up just a few times. The chain uses TRBV18 and TRBJ1-2; the match to TRBD1 covers 8 bases. Germline-derived CDR1 and CDR2 are KGHSH and LQKENI. The V gene end was trimmed by 3 bases and the J gene end by 7 bases; junction bases not matched to a gene: 7. This CDR3 is 14 amino acids long. CDR3 DNA: TGTGCCAGCTCACCGTCGACAGGGGAAGGTGGCTACACCTTC. This codes for CASSPSTGEGGYTF. The complete variable domain, with remaining parts taken from reference TRBV18 and TRBJ1-2, reads NAGVMQNPRHLVRRRGQEARLRCSPMKGHSHVYWYRQLPEEGLKFMVYLQKENIIDESGMPKERFSAEFPKEGPSILRIQQVVRGDSAAYFCASSPSTGEGGYTFGSGTRLTVV.

The chain links TRBV5-4 to TRBJ2-1, with no clear D. Trimming took off 1 base at V and 4 bases at J, with 6 bases between the two ends. This CDR3 comprises 13 residues. CDR1 is SGHNT and CDR2 is YYREEE in the germline V gene (reference sequence). The CDR3 here is CASSLREYNEQFF. CDR3 bases: TGTGCCAGCAGCTTGAGAGAATACAATGAGCAGTTCTTC.

This clone was counted a few times. The chain employs TRBV4-1 and TRBJ2-2, with 11 positions matching TRBD1. Germline V gene data show CDR1 as MGHRA and CDR2 as YSYEKL. This CDR3 contains 17 residues. V was clipped by 4 bases and J by 0 bases; unmatched bases: 4. As DNA, the CDR3 is TGCGCCAGCAGCCCCCGGGGACAGGGGGCGAACACCGGGGAGCTGTTTTTT. It translates to CASSPRGQGANTGELFF.

The chain is built from TRBV30 and TRBJ2-1, with D possibly TRBD2 on 5 matching bases. Germline V gives CDR1 GTSNPN, CDR2 SVGIG (reference sequence). V was trimmed by 1 base and J by 6 bases, leaving 13 bases between them. The CDR3 extends over 14 amino acids. CDR3 in DNA: TGTGCCTGGAGTGCTCGGAGGACGGGCAATGAGCAGTTCTTC. Protein product: CAWSARRTGNEQFF.

To note about this clone: This CDR3 is also generated by other DNA sequences in the sample. The chain uses TRBV5-1 and TRBJ1-2, with D tentatively TRBD1 (6 bases). The CDR3 sequence is 14 residues long. Germline V gene data show CDR1 as SGHRS and CDR2 as YFSETQ. Deletions cut 2 bases from V and 4 bases from J, with 12 bases between. The CDR3 region has the DNA TGCGCCAGCAGCTTACCAGGGGTGGGCTATGGCTACACCTTC. This sequence encodes CASSLPGVGYGYTF.

This rearrangement joins TRBV6-5 to TRBJ1-2, with 8 bases identical to TRBD1. CDR3 length equals 14 residues. Germline values: CDR1 MNHEY, CDR2 SVGAGI. The V segment lost 7 bases and the J segment 7 bases; nucleotides outside the gene matches: 11. CDR3 region: CASIDGTGSSGYTF. The CDR3, as DNA: TGTGCCAGCATCGACGGGACAGGCTCCTCTGGCTACACCTTC.

The rearrangement links TRBV4-3 to TRBJ2-7; D is possibly TRBD2 (6 bases). This CDR3 contains 14 residues. V was cut by 0 bases and J by 6 bases, with 12 bases left in between. The germline CDR1 and CDR2 sequences are LGHNA and YSLEER. DNA of the CDR3: TGCGCCAGCAGCCAAGATCAAATGGAGGGCGAGCAGTACTTC. Its translation is CASSQDQMEGEQYF.

This chain joins TRBV10-3 and TRBJ2-5; TRBD1 might be the D (6 bases). V shed 2 bases and J shed 9 bases, with 13 bases lying between them. Germline V gene data show CDR1 as ENHRY and CDR2 as SYGVKD. This CDR3 comprises 13 residues. The CDR3 loop is CAISEPGHRPQYF. The CDR3 nucleotides read TGTGCCATCAGTGAGCCGGGACACCGTCCCCAGTACTTC.

The genes are TRBV10-3 and TRBJ2-1; TRBD1 agrees at 7 bases. Germline V gives CDR1 ENHRY, CDR2 SYGVKD. The CDR3 covers 14 residues. V shed 0 bases and J 7 bases; nucleotides not matched to a gene: 3. The CDR3 loop reads CAISESRGRNEQFF. The CDR3 DNA follows: TGTGCCATCAGTGAGTCGAGGGGGCGGAATGAGCAGTTCTTC.

The chain joins TRBV6-1 to TRBJ2-6, with D possibly TRBD1 on 6 matching bases. Germline CDR1 reads MNHNS; CDR2 reads SASEGT. The V end lost 6 bases, the J end lost 7 bases, and 13 bases lay between the germline ends. This CDR3 is built from 14 residues. The DNA of the CDR3 is TGTGCCAGCAGGGACGCGACAGGCGCCAACGTCCTGACTTTC. Translation gives CASRDATGANVLTF.

This clone occurred once. The chain links TRBV7-9 to TRBJ1-2; no reliable D call. V lost 5 bases, J lost 8 bases, and 15 bases lay in between. The CDR3 covers 13 residues. Germline loops: CDR1 SEHNR, CDR2 FQNEAQ (reference sequence). The CDR3 spells CASSDSGFGGYTF. CDR3 DNA sequence: TGTGCCAGCAGCGATAGCGGCTTTGGAGGCTACACCTTC.

The CDR3 sequence: CASSYYGQGISYGYTF. DNA of the CDR3: TGTGCCAGCAGTTACTACGGACAGGGGATATCCTATGGCTACACCTTC. The chain uses TRBV6-5 and TRBJ1-2, with 9 positions matching TRBD1. The CDR3 has 16 residues. From germline, CDR1 is MNHEY and CDR2 SVGAGI. The junction had 7 bases not matched to a gene; V was cut back by 1 base and J by 4 bases.